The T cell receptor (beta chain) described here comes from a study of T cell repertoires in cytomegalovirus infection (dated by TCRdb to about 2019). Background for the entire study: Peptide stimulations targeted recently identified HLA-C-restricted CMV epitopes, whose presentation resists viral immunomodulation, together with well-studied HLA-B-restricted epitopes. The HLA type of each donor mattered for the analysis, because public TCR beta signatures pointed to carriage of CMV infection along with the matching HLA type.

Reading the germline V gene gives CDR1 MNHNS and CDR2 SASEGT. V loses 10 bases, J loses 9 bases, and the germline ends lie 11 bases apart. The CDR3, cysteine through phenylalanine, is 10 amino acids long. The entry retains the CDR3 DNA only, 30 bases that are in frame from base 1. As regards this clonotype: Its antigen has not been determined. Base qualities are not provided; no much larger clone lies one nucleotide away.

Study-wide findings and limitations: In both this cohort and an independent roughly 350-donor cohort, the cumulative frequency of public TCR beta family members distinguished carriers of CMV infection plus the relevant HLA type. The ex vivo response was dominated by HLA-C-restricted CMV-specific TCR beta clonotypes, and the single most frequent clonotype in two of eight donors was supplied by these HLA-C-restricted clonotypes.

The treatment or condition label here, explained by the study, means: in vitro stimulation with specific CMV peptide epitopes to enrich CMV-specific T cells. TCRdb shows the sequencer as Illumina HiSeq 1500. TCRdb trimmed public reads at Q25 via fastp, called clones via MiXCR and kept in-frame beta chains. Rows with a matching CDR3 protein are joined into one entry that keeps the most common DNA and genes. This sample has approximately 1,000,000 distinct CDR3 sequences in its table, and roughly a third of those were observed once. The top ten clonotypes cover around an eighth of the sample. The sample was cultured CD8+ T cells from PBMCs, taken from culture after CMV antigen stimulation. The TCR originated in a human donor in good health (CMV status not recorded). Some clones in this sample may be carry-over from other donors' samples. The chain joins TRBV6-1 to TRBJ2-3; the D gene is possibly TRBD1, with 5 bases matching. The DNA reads TGTGCCACCGCAGGGAAGACGCAGTATTTT. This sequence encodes CATAGKTQYF.